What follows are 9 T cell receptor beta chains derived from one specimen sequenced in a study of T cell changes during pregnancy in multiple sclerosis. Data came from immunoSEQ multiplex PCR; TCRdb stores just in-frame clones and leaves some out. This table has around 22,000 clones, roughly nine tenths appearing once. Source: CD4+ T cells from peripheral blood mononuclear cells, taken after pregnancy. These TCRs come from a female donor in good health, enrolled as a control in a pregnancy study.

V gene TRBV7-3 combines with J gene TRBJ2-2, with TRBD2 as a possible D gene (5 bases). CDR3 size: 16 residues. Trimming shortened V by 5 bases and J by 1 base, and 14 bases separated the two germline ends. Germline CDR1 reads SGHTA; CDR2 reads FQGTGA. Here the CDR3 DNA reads TGTGCCAGCAGCCCTGGTAGAGGGCGGAACACCGGGGAGCTGTTTTTT. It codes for CASSPGRGRNTGELFF.

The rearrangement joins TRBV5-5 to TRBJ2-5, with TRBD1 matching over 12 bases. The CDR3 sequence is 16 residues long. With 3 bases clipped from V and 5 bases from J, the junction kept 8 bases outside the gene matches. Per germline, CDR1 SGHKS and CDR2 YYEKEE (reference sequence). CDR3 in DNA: TGTGCCAGCAGCTCCGGGACAGGGGGCGCGGGGGAGACCCAGTACTTC. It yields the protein CASSSGTGGAGETQYF. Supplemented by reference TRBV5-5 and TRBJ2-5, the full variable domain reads DAGVTQSPTHLIKTRGQQVTLRCSPISGHKSVSWYQQVLGQGPQFIFQYYEKEERGRGNFPDRFSARQFPNYSSELNVNALLLGDSALYLCASSSGTGGAGETQYFGPGTRLLVL.

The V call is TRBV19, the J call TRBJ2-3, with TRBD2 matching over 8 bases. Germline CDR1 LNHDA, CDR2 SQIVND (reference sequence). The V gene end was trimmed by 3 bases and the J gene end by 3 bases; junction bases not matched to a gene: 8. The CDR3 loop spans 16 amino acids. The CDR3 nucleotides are TGTGCCAGTAGTATCTACCCCGGACTAGCAACAGATACGCAGTATTTT. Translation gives CASSIYPGLATDTQYF.

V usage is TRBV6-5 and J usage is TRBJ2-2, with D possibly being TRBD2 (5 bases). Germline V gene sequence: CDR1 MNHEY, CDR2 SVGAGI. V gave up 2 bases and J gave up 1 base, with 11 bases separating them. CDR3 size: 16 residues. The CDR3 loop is CASSYGWAGNTGELFF. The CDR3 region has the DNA TGTGCCAGCAGTTACGGATGGGCGGGGAACACCGGGGAGCTGTTTTTT.

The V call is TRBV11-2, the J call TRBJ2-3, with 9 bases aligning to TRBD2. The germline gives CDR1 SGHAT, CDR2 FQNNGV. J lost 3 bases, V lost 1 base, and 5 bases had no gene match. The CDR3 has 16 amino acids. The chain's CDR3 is CASSLGNSGSTDTQYF. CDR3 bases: TGTGCCAGCAGCTTAGGGAATAGCGGGAGTACAGATACGCAGTATTTT.

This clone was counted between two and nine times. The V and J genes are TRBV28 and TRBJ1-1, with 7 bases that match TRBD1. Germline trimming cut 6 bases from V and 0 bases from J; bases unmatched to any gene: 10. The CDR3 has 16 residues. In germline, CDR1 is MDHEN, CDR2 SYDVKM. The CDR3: CASRKDRATMNTEAFF. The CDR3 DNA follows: TGTGCCAGCAGAAAAGACAGGGCCACCATGAACACTGAAGCTTTCTTT.

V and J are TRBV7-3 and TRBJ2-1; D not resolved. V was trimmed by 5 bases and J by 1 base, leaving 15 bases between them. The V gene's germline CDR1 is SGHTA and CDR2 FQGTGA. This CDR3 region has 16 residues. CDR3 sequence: CASSPSVGRSYNEQFF. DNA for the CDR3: TGTGCCAGCAGCCCCTCAGTTGGTCGATCCTACAATGAGCAGTTCTTC. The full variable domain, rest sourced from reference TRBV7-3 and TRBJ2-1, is GAGVSQTPSNKVTEKGKYVELRCDPISGHTALYWYRQSLGQGPEFLIYFQGTGAADDSGLPNDRFFAVRPEGSVSTLKIQRTERGDSAVYLCASSPSVGRSYNEQFFGPGTRLTVL.

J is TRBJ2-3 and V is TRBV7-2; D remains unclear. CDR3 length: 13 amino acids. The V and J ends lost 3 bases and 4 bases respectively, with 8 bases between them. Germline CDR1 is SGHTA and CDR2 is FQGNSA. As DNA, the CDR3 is TGTGCCAGCAGCTTCTCCGGGTCAGATACGCAGTATTTT. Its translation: CASSFSGSDTQYF. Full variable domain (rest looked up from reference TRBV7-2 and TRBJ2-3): GAGVSQSPSNKVTEKGKDVELRCDPISGHTALYWYRQSLGQGLEFLIYFQGNSAPDKSGLPSDRFSAERTGGSVSTLTIQRTQQEDSAVYLCASSFSGSDTQYFGPGTRLTVL.

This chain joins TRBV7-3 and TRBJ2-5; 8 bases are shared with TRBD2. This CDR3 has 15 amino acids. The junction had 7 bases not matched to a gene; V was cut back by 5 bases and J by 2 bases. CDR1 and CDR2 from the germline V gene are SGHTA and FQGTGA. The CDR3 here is CASSLKRGWQETQYF. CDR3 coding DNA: TGTGCCAGCAGCCTCAAGCGGGGGTGGCAAGAGACCCAGTACTTC.